Following are 28 T cell receptor beta chains from one sample sequenced in a study of identical twins. TCRdb itself ran the 5' RACE reads through MiXCR, one entry per CDR3 protein. The sample has some 190,000 distinct CDR3 sequences; roughly 15% are singletons. This sample also appeared in a second study, on T cells expressing NK-cell markers.

Material: CD8+ T cells sorted from blood. The receptors stem from a woman younger than 35 in good health.

This clonotype was picked up a small number of times. This chain uses TRBV2 with TRBJ2-7, with D tentatively TRBD1 (6 bases). This CDR3 is built from 15 residues. Germline CDR1 reads SNHLY; CDR2 reads FYNNEI. Between the trimmed V and J ends, which lost 6 bases and 5 bases, there was a span of 20 bases. The CDR3, as DNA: TGTGCCAGCAGCGATATAGTGGGGGCGAGAAACGAGCAGTACTTC. Protein: CASSDIVGARNEQYF.

This clonotype was seen only a few times. CDR3 sequence: CSARDTSGELFF. The CDR3 DNA reads TGCAGTGCTAGAGATACATCCGGGGAGCTGTTTTTT. The V gene is TRBV20-1, the J gene TRBJ2-2; D unclear. V was pared by 0 bases and J by 6 bases, with 5 bases between. Germline V gene data show CDR1 as DFQATT and CDR2 as SNEGSKA (reference sequence). CDR3 size: 12 residues.

This clonotype was detected ten times or more. The rearrangement joins TRBV12-3 or TRBV12-4 to TRBJ2-3; D gene uncertain. The CDR3 loop spans 14 amino acids. V was shortened by 3 bases and J by 5 bases, with 12 bases between the two germline ends. The CDR3 sequence is CASSLVGLGDTQYF. The CDR3 DNA sequence: TGTGCCAGCAGTTTGGTAGGGTTAGGAGATACGCAGTATTTT.

This chain uses TRBV9 with TRBJ2-1; 14 bases agree with TRBD2. The V gene end was trimmed by 0 bases and the J gene end by 7 bases; junction bases not matched to a gene: 6. Germline V gene data show CDR1 as SGDLS and CDR2 as YYNGEE. CDR3 length: 17 amino acids. The DNA of the CDR3 is TGTGCCAGCAGCGTAGATCGGAGACTAGCGGGAGGGAATGAGCAGTTCTTC. Translating it yields CASSVDRRLAGGNEQFF.

This clonotype was counted between two and nine times. This chain joins TRBV27 and TRBJ2-1; D perhaps matches TRBD2 (7 bases). The CDR3 is 14 amino acids. Per the germline V gene, CDR1 is MNHEY and CDR2 is SMNVEV (reference sequence). V gave up 3 bases and J gave up 4 bases, with 10 bases separating them. DNA of the CDR3: TGTGCCAGCAGTTTCGGGGGGACATACAATGAGCAGTTCTTC. Protein: CASSFGGTYNEQFF.

There are a few counts of this clonotype. CDR3 loop: CSARTGYSYNSPLHF. DNA for the CDR3: TGCAGTGCTAGGACAGGCTATTCCTATAATTCACCCCTCCACTTT. The chain combines TRBV20-1 with TRBJ1-6, with D perhaps matching TRBD1 (6 bases). The CDR3 length is 15 residues. CDR1 DFQATT and CDR2 SNEGSKA come from the germline V gene (reference sequence). Trimming took off 3 bases at V and 1 base at J, with 10 bases between the two ends.

This clonotype was counted between two and nine times. This chain uses TRBV12-3 or TRBV12-4 with TRBJ2-2; perhaps TRBD1 as D (6 bases). V gave up 3 bases and J gave up 3 bases, with 17 bases separating them. The CDR3 has 17 amino acids. The CDR3 reads CASSFSPGAQDTGELFF. The CDR3 DNA sequence: TGTGCCAGCAGTTTCAGCCCAGGGGCCCAAGACACCGGGGAGCTGTTTTTT.

Here the CDR3 reads CASSVDSGAGTDTQYF. In DNA, the CDR3 is TGTGCCAGCAGCGTAGATTCTGGGGCAGGGACAGATACGCAGTATTTT. The rearrangement links TRBV9 to TRBJ2-3, with D perhaps matching TRBD1 (5 bases). The CDR3 sequence is 16 residues long. CDR1 SGDLS and CDR2 YYNGEE come from the germline V gene. V was cut by 0 bases and J by 3 bases, with 14 bases left in between.

The CDR3 loop reads CASGQQPAYEQYF. CDR3 DNA: TGTGCTAGTGGGCAGCAACCTGCCTACGAGCAGTACTTC. V gene TRBV12-5 combines with J gene TRBJ2-7, with unresolved D. The CDR3 totals 13 residues. Deletions cut 6 bases from V and 2 bases from J, with 11 bases between. CDR1 LGHNT and CDR2 FRNRAP come from the germline V gene.

The V gene is TRBV2, the J gene TRBJ2-1, with a possible D match to TRBD2 (5 bases). The CDR3 totals 16 residues. The V end was cut by 3 bases, the J end by 2 bases, with 14 bases between. CDR1 and CDR2 (germline): SNHLY, FYNNEI. Here the CDR3 reads CASSEVGSPTYNEQFF. The CDR3 coding sequence is TGTGCCAGCAGTGAGGTAGGGAGCCCGACCTACAATGAGCAGTTCTTC. The variable domain in full, completed from reference TRBV2 and TRBJ2-1, reads EPEVTQTPSHQVTQMGQEVILRCVPISNHLYFYWYRQILGQKVEFLVSFYNNEISEKSEIFDDQFSVERPDGSNFTLKIRSTKLEDSAMYFCASSEVGSPTYNEQFFGPGTRLTVL.

The chain has TRBV20-1 and TRBJ2-1; D is ambiguous. Germline CDR1 reads DFQATT; CDR2 reads SNEGSKA (reference sequence). Between the trimmed V and J ends, which lost 1 base and 0 bases, there was a span of 16 bases. The CDR3 runs to 17 residues. The CDR3 DNA follows: TGCAGTGCTAGAGCGGAGAGCAACCCCTTCTCCTACAATGAGCAGTTCTTC. Translated, it gives CSARAESNPFSYNEQFF.

DNA of the CDR3: TGTGCCAGCATCCCCGGCGGGGGTCGCACAGATACGCAGTATTTT. Translation gives CASIPGGGRTDTQYF. This sequence joins TRBV12-3 or TRBV12-4 and TRBJ2-3; TRBD2 matches 7 bases. Trimming at V came to 7 bases and at J to 1 base, leaving 8 bases not matched to a gene. This CDR3 has 15 residues.

This clonotype was picked up a small number of times. This chain links TRBV2 with TRBJ2-7, with TRBD1 as a possible D gene (6 bases). V lost 7 bases to trimming and J lost 0 bases, with 16 bases between them. Germline lookup yields CDR1 SNHLY and CDR2 FYNNEI. The CDR3 is 15 residues long. The CDR3 here is CASKKDSLPSYEQYF. CDR3 bases: TGTGCCAGCAAGAAGGACAGTCTGCCCTCCTACGAGCAGTACTTC.

CDR3 coding DNA: TGCGCCAGCAGCTTTGGGGTAGATACGCAGTATTTT. This codes for CASSFGVDTQYF. This chain uses TRBV5-1 with TRBJ2-3, with D uncertain. Germline lookup yields CDR1 SGHRS and CDR2 YFSETQ. This CDR3 has 12 residues. Trimming pared 2 bases from V and 5 bases from J, leaving 6 bases between.

This clonotype has a count of ten or more. This chain joins TRBV6-2 or TRBV6-3 and TRBJ2-3, with TRBD2 identical over 11 bases. The CDR3 has 15 residues. V was pared by 6 bases and J by 7 bases, with 9 bases of the junction left unmatched. The germline V gene has CDR1 MNHEY and CDR2 SVGEGT. The CDR3 region is CASSKQLAGAYTQYF. CDR3 sequence (DNA): TGTGCCAGCAGCAAGCAACTAGCGGGAGCTTATACGCAGTATTTT.

In this sample, this clonotype turned up a few times. The rearrangement joins TRBV6-5 to TRBJ1-1, with D perhaps TRBD1 (5 bases). This CDR3 region has 13 residues. CDR1 is MNHEY, CDR2 SVGAGI, per germline. V lost 2 bases and J 6 bases, leaving 10 bases between the germline ends. Here the CDR3 DNA reads TGTGCCAGCAGTTACGCCGGGGGGGCTGAAGCTTTCTTT. This codes for CASSYAGGAEAFF.

The chain links TRBV7-8 to TRBJ2-7; 15 bases are a match to TRBD2. V dropped 4 bases and J dropped 6; count of bases not matched to a gene: 7. This CDR3 is built from 16 residues. Germline CDR1 is SGHVS and CDR2 is FQNEAQ. The CDR3 DNA follows: TGTGCCAGCAGCTCTCTCGGACTAGCGGGGGGGCGCGAGCAGTACTTC. Its protein is CASSSLGLAGGREQYF.

V and J are TRBV7-7 and TRBJ2-2; no reliable D call. Per germline, CDR1 SSHAT and CDR2 FNYEAQ (reference sequence). This CDR3 comprises 14 residues. Trimming shortened V by 6 bases and J by 3 bases, and 11 bases separated the two germline ends. The CDR3 DNA reads as TGTGCCAGCAGGCAACGATCGGACACCGGGGAGCTGTTTTTT. It specifies CASRQRSDTGELFF.

The chain couples TRBV20-1 to TRBJ2-5; D is unclear. V was clipped by 3 bases and J by 5 bases, with 16 bases between them. Germline assignment: CDR1 DFQATT and CDR2 SNEGSKA (reference sequence). The CDR3 extends over 14 amino acids. The CDR3 DNA is TGCAGTGCTAGGGCTACAGCTGGTCTGGAGACCCAGTACTTC. Amino acids: CSARATAGLETQYF.

A few counts support this clonotype. The chain carries TRBV6-1 and TRBJ1-3; 9 bases agree with TRBD1. The junction had 4 bases not matched to a gene; V was cut back by 5 bases and J by 8 bases. Germline V gives CDR1 MNHNS, CDR2 SASEGT. The CDR3 extends over 13 amino acids. In DNA, the CDR3 is TGTGCCAGCAGTACAGGGGGCTTGGACACCATATATTTT. Translating gives CASSTGGLDTIYF.

This clonotype has a count of ten or more. V and J are TRBV12-3 or TRBV12-4 and TRBJ2-5; D not certain. The V and J ends lost 5 bases and 2 bases respectively, with 3 bases between them. The CDR3 extends over 11 amino acids. CDR3 nucleotides: TGTGCCAGCAGTCGTCAAGAGACCCAGTACTTC. Amino acids: CASSRQETQYF.

This clonotype has a handful of counts. The rearrangement links TRBV6-2 or TRBV6-3 to TRBJ2-7; no clear D. Looked up from germline, CDR1 is MNHEY and CDR2 is SVGEGT. CDR3 length equals 11 residues. Trimming took 2 bases from V and 4 from J, leaving 3 bases between them. The CDR3 DNA follows: TGTGCCAGCAGTTACCAGTACGAGCAGTACTTC. Translating it yields CASSYQYEQYF.

The V call is TRBV9, the J call TRBJ2-3, with 11 bases fitting TRBD2. Losses at the gene ends were 4 bases for V and 0 bases for J; bases not matched to a gene: 10. The CDR3 is 18 residues long. Germline CDR1 is SGDLS and CDR2 is YYNGEE. CDR3 bases: TGTGCCAGCAGCCCCCCCCCGGGACTAGCGGCAAGCACAGATACGCAGTATTTT. It yields the protein CASSPPPGLAASTDTQYF. The whole variable domain, filled in from reference TRBV9 and TRBJ2-3, reads DSGVTQTPKHLITATGQRVTLRCSPRSGDLSVYWYQQSLDQGLQFLIQYYNGEERAKGNILERFSAQQFPDLHSELNLSSLELGDSALYFCASSPPPGLAASTDTQYFGPGTRLTVL.

This clonotype was detected ten times or more. The genes are TRBV7-9 and TRBJ2-7, with TRBD2 identical over 8 bases. Trimming at V came to 3 bases and at J to 3 bases, leaving 7 bases not matched to a gene. The CDR3 covers 15 residues. Per the germline V gene, CDR1 is SEHNR and CDR2 is FQNEAQ (reference sequence). The CDR3 region is CASSFATSGNYEQYF. The CDR3 DNA reads as TGTGCCAGCAGCTTTGCCACTAGCGGAAACTACGAGCAGTACTTC.

This clonotype has just a few counts. The chain uses TRBV9 and TRBJ2-2; TRBD1 matches at 8 bases. CDR1 and CDR2 (germline): SGDLS, YYNGEE. The CDR3 runs 15 residues. V gave up 4 bases and J gave up 1 base; unmatched junction bases: 3. The CDR3: CASSYRGMNTGELFF. DNA for the CDR3: TGTGCCAGCAGCTACAGGGGGATGAACACCGGGGAGCTGTTTTTT. Supplemented by reference TRBV9 and TRBJ2-2, the full variable domain reads DSGVTQTPKHLITATGQRVTLRCSPRSGDLSVYWYQQSLDQGLQFLIQYYNGEERAKGNILERFSAQQFPDLHSELNLSSLELGDSALYFCASSYRGMNTGELFFGEGSRLTVL.

V and J are TRBV3-1 and TRBJ1-1; TRBD1 is a possible D gene (6 bases). Looked up from germline, CDR1 is LGHDT and CDR2 is YNNKEL (reference sequence). This CDR3 has 15 amino acids. Trimming pared 4 bases from V and 0 bases from J, leaving 12 bases between. The chain's CDR3 is CASSLPGGLNTEAFF. In DNA, the CDR3 is TGTGCCAGCAGCCTCCCGGGGGGCCTGAACACTGAAGCTTTCTTT.

This clonotype was observed a few times. This sequence joins TRBV7-9 and TRBJ2-7; 8 positions match TRBD1. The V and J ends lost 5 bases and 2 bases, in that order; junction bases with no gene match: 14. The CDR3 has 17 residues. Germline loops: CDR1 SEHNR, CDR2 FQNEAQ (reference sequence). In DNA, the CDR3 is TGTGCCAGCAGCCAAACCCGGGACAGGTCCCCACCCTACGAGCAGTACTTC. Protein product: CASSQTRDRSPPYEQYF.

J is TRBJ2-7 and V is TRBV2; perhaps TRBD1 as D (5 bases). This CDR3 has 14 amino acids. With 7 bases removed from V and 3 bases from J, the gap between germline ends came to 16 bases. Germline CDR1 and CDR2: SNHLY and FYNNEI. The CDR3 protein is CASTTGQGGYEQYF. CDR3 nucleotides: TGTGCCAGCACCACTGGGCAGGGTGGCTACGAGCAGTACTTC.